Listed below are T cell receptor beta chains from one sample, sequenced in a study of T cell repertoires in ileal Crohn's disease. Clones were read by immunoSEQ multiplex PCR, and TCRdb kept only the in-frame ones, dropping some. The table lists approximately 11,000 clones, just over 75% of them singletons. Source material: ileal tissue. All receptors derive from an adult with Crohn's disease. Each CDR3 is given with its conserved first and last residue. D genes are given only for firm matches. Clone size is stated in some rows and not others, as once, few, many or a class when expanded.

CDR3 DNA: TGTGCCAGCAGCGCCACAGGGGTCCAGCCCCAGCATTTT
CDR3 protein: CASSATGVQPQHF
D gene: TRBD1
clone size: .
V gene: TRBV7-9
J gene: TRBJ1-5
CDR3 length: 13

CDR3 DNA: TGTGCCAGCAGTGAGGACAGTAATTCACCCCTCCACTTT
CDR3 protein: CASSEDSNSPLHF
D gene: .
clone size: .
V gene: TRBV6-1
J gene: TRBJ1-6
CDR3 length: 13

CDR3 DNA: TGTGCCAGCAGCTTAGGGCGGGGGGGAGTGGAGACCCAGTACTTC
CDR3 protein: CASSLGRGGVETQYF
D gene: TRBD2
clone size: .
V gene: TRBV11-2
J gene: TRBJ2-5
CDR3 length: 15

CDR3 DNA: TGTGCCAGCAGTCAGATTGGCACCTACAATGAGCAGTTCTTC
CDR3 protein: CASSQIGTYNEQFF
D gene: .
clone size: .
V gene: TRBV27
J gene: TRBJ2-1
CDR3 length: 14

CDR3 DNA: TGTGCCAGCAGCTCGGGAGGACAGGGCCTAGTTTCTTACGAGCAGTACTTC
CDR3 protein: CASSSGGQGLVSYEQYF
D gene: .
clone size: .
V gene: TRBV11-1
J gene: TRBJ2-7
CDR3 length: 17

CDR3 DNA: TGTGCCAGCAGTGGAAGAACGAGGGGGTTGTATGGCTACACCTTC
CDR3 protein: CASSGRTRGLYGYTF
D gene: .
clone size: .
V gene: TRBV6-1
J gene: TRBJ1-2
CDR3 length: 15

CDR3 DNA: TGTGCCAGCAGCTTAGTTCAGGTGAACACTGAAGCTTTCTTT
CDR3 protein: CASSLVQVNTEAFF
D gene: .
clone size: .
V gene: TRBV7-8
J gene: TRBJ1-1
CDR3 length: 14

CDR3 DNA: TGTGCCAGCAGAGGGGGGGATTCACCCCTCCACTTT
CDR3 protein: CASRGGDSPLHF
D gene: .
clone size: .
V gene: TRBV6-6
J gene: TRBJ1-6
CDR3 length: 12

CDR3 DNA: TGTGCCAGCAGCTCCCGACTAGCGGGGGGGTTCGAGCAGTACTTC
CDR3 protein: CASSSRLAGGFEQYF
D gene: TRBD2
clone size: once
V gene: TRBV13
J gene: TRBJ2-7
CDR3 length: 15

CDR3 DNA: TGCGCCAGCAGCTTGGGACTAGCGGGAGTCCTGTGGTCGGACGAGCAGTACTTC
CDR3 protein: CASSLGLAGVLWSDEQYF
D gene: TRBD2
clone size: .
V gene: TRBV5-1
J gene: TRBJ2-7
CDR3 length: 18

CDR3 DNA: TGTGCCAGCAGTCCCCGGGCGGGAGGAGGGGACGAGCAGTACTTC
CDR3 protein: CASSPRAGGGDEQYF
D gene: TRBD2
clone size: .
V gene: TRBV5-4
J gene: TRBJ2-7
CDR3 length: 15

CDR3 DNA: TGTGCCAGCAGTTTATTCGGGCAGGGTGGGACTGAAGCTTTCTTT
CDR3 protein: CASSLFGQGGTEAFF
D gene: .
clone size: .
V gene: TRBV28
J gene: TRBJ1-1
CDR3 length: 15

CDR3 DNA: TGCGCCAGCAGCGGAACGACAGGGTTGACTGAAGCTTTCTTT
CDR3 protein: CASSGTTGLTEAFF
D gene: TRBD1
clone size: .
V gene: TRBV5-1
J gene: TRBJ1-1
CDR3 length: 14

CDR3 DNA: TGTGCCGGGGGACAGGCAACTGAAGCTTTCTTT
CDR3 protein: CAGGQATEAFF
D gene: TRBD1
clone size: .
V gene: TRBV30
J gene: TRBJ1-1
CDR3 length: 11

CDR3 DNA: TGCGCCAGCAGCTGGGGCGCTTTGGGCCGGTCGACCACCGGGGAGCTGTTTTTT
CDR3 protein: CASSWGALGRSTTGELFF
D gene: .
clone size: .
V gene: TRBV5-1
J gene: TRBJ2-2
CDR3 length: 18

CDR3 DNA: TGCGCCAGCCAGGGTCCCTCCTACGAGCAGTACTTC
CDR3 protein: CASQGPSYEQYF
D gene: .
clone size: .
V gene: TRBV5-1
J gene: TRBJ2-7
CDR3 length: 12

CDR3 DNA: TGTGCCAGCGCCGAGCGAGTAGGCAATCAGCCCCAGCATTTT
CDR3 protein: CASAERVGNQPQHF
D gene: .
clone size: .
V gene: TRBV6-1
J gene: TRBJ1-5
CDR3 length: 14

CDR3 DNA: TGTGCCAGTAGTAGACTAGATGCCGGGGAGCTGTTTTTT
CDR3 protein: CASSRLDAGELFF
D gene: .
clone size: .
V gene: TRBV19
J gene: TRBJ2-2
CDR3 length: 13

CDR3 DNA: TGTGCCAGCAGCTTAGCTCTCAGCGGGAGTCGGACCGGGGAGCTGTTTTTT
CDR3 protein: CASSLALSGSRTGELFF
D gene: TRBD2
clone size: .
V gene: TRBV7-2
J gene: TRBJ2-2
CDR3 length: 17

CDR3 DNA: TGTGCCAGCAGCCAAGGGGGCCCGGGCAATGAGCAGTTCTTC
CDR3 protein: CASSQGGPGNEQFF
D gene: .
clone size: few
V gene: TRBV4-2
J gene: TRBJ2-1
CDR3 length: 14

CDR3 DNA: TGTGCCAGCAGCCCCGGACTAGCGGGAGGGCCGGGCACCGGGGAGCTGTTTTTT
CDR3 protein: CASSPGLAGGPGTGELFF
D gene: TRBD2
clone size: once
V gene: TRBV25-1
J gene: TRBJ2-2
CDR3 length: 18

CDR3 DNA: TGTGCCAGCAGCATGGGGGACAGAAACACCGGGGAGCTGTTTTTT
CDR3 protein: CASSMGDRNTGELFF
D gene: TRBD1
clone size: .
V gene: TRBV6-5
J gene: TRBJ2-2
CDR3 length: 15

CDR3 DNA: TGTGCCAGCAGCCCCAGACAGCGAAATGAAAAACTGTTTTTT
CDR3 protein: CASSPRQRNEKLFF
D gene: .
clone size: .
V gene: TRBV5-6
J gene: TRBJ1-4
CDR3 length: 14

CDR3 DNA: TGCGCCAACAGCTTGGATACAGGGGGCACTGAAGCTTTCTTT
CDR3 protein: CANSLDTGGTEAFF
D gene: TRBD1
clone size: .
V gene: TRBV5-1
J gene: TRBJ1-1
CDR3 length: 14